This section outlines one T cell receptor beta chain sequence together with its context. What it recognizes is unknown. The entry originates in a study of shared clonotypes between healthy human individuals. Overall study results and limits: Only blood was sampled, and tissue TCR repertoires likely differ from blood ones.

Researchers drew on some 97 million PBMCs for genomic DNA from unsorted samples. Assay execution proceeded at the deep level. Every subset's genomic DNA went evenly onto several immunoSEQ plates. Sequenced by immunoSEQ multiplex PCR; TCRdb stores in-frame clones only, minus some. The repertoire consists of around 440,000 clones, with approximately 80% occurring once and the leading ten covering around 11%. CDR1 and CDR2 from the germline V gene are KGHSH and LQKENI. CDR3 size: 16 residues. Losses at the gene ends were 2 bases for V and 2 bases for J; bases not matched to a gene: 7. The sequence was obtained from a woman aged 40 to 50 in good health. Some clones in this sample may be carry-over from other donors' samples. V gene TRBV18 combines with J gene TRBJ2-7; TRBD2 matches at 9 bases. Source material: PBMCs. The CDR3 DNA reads TGTGCCAGCTCACCATCCACGGGACTAGCCGCCTACGAGCAGTACTTC. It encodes CASSPSTGLAAYEQYF.